Each of the 18 T cell receptor beta chains below was sequenced from the same sample in a study of blood T cell repertoires in COVID-19. Data came from immunoSEQ multiplex PCR; TCRdb stores just in-frame clones and leaves some out. Here the sample spans some 200,000 clones, 82% being singletons. Sequencing was performed on peripheral blood. The receptors stem from an older woman with COVID-19, enrolled during active disease.

This rearrangement joins TRBV7-3 to TRBJ2-3; the D is unclear. The CDR3 contains 13 residues. Germline loops: CDR1 SGHTA, CDR2 FQGTGA. The germline V and J ends were trimmed by 0 bases and 8 bases, with 9 bases remaining between them. The CDR3 here is CASSLTKRSTQYF. Written as DNA, the CDR3 is TGTGCCAGCAGCTTAACGAAGAGGAGTACGCAGTATTTT.

This chain uses TRBV6-2 or TRBV6-3 with TRBJ2-3; 11 bases fit TRBD2. The ends lost 4 bases at V and 0 bases at J; junction bases unmatched: 15. CDR3 length: 20 amino acids. Germline V gives CDR1 MNHEY, CDR2 SVGEGT. Here the CDR3 reads CASSSKGTSGLGSSTDTQYF. The CDR3 DNA sequence: TGTGCCAGCAGTTCCAAAGGGACTAGCGGACTAGGTTCTAGCACAGATACGCAGTATTTT.

The rearrangement joins TRBV18 to TRBJ1-5; 10 bases line up with TRBD1. V lost 3 bases to trimming and J lost 5 bases; unmatched junction nucleotides: 4. This CDR3 contains 15 residues. Per the germline V gene, CDR1 is KGHSH and CDR2 is LQKENI. CDR3 sequence reads: CASSPGTGAHQPQHF. CDR3 sequence (DNA): TGTGCCAGCTCACCTGGGACAGGGGCCCATCAGCCCCAGCATTTT.

CDR3 DNA sequence: TGTGCCAGCTCACCAAGGAGTCTAGCGGGAGAAGCCTCCTACAATGAGCAGTTCTTC. This codes for CASSPRSLAGEASYNEQFF. V gene TRBV18 combines with J gene TRBJ2-1, with 10 bases aligning to TRBD2. V trimming: 2 bases; J trimming: 0 bases; junction bases outside the gene matches: 10. The CDR3 totals 19 residues. CDR1 is KGHSH and CDR2 is LQKENI in the germline V gene.

This clone was picked up one time. The J gene is TRBJ1-1, the V gene TRBV6-2 or TRBV6-3; no firm D call. This CDR3 has 17 amino acids. Germline V gene sequence: CDR1 MNHEY, CDR2 SVGEGT. Trimming stripped 4 bases from V and 0 bases from J, with 18 bases between. The CDR3 loop is CASSSRVRGSVNTEAFF. CDR3 coding DNA: TGTGCCAGCAGTTCACGTGTTAGAGGCTCCGTGAACACTGAAGCTTTCTTT.

J is TRBJ2-5 and V is TRBV30; D is uncertain. The V end was cut by 3 bases, the J end by 4 bases, with 9 bases between. This CDR3 has 12 residues. CDR1 GTSNPN and CDR2 SVGIG come from the germline V gene (reference sequence). The CDR3 nucleotides are TGTGCCTGGAGCGCCTATGTAGAGACCCAGTACTTC. Protein product: CAWSAYVETQYF.

This chain's CDR3 is CASSQAPTSLSYNEQFF. In nucleotides, the CDR3 is TGCGCCAGCAGCCAAGCCCCGACTAGTTTGTCCTACAATGAGCAGTTCTTC. The chain couples TRBV4-1 to TRBJ2-1, with D possibly being TRBD2 (6 bases). Per the germline V gene, CDR1 is MGHRA and CDR2 is YSYEKL. CDR3 length: 17 residues. V was trimmed by 1 base and J by 1 base, leaving 14 bases between them.

The J gene is TRBJ2-2, the V gene TRBV27, with TRBD2 identical over 9 bases. The CDR3 sequence is 16 residues long. Germline V gives CDR1 MNHEY, CDR2 SMNVEV (reference sequence). V lost 5 bases, J lost 7 bases, and 11 bases stayed unmatched. The CDR3 DNA sequence: TGTGCCAGCAGTCCTAGCGGGGCTTTAGGGAGCGGGGAGCTGTTTTTT. It specifies CASSPSGALGSGELFF.

The CDR3 reads CASSLAPSGFSYEQYF. In nucleotides, the CDR3 is TGTGCCAGCAGCTTAGCGCCTAGCGGGTTTTCCTACGAGCAGTACTTC. The chain combines TRBV7-2 with TRBJ2-7; 8 nucleotides agree with TRBD2. Germline CDR1 SGHTA, CDR2 FQGNSA. J lost 1 base, V lost 0 bases, and 5 bases had no gene match. The CDR3 spans 16 residues.

The rearrangement uses TRBV10-3 and TRBJ1-5; D is perhaps TRBD1 (5 bases). The CDR3 has 16 residues. V was shortened by 0 bases and J by 6 bases, with 15 bases between the two germline ends. Germline V CDR1 and CDR2: ENHRY, SYGVKD. The CDR3 region is CAISESTAGSGQPQHF. CDR3 coding DNA: TGTGCCATCAGTGAGTCGACGGCAGGGTCTGGTCAGCCCCAGCATTTT.

The chain carries TRBV30 and TRBJ2-7, with D tentatively TRBD2 (5 bases). The CDR3 covers 15 residues. In germline, CDR1 is GTSNPN, CDR2 SVGIG (reference sequence). V shed 0 bases and J shed 3 bases, with 15 bases lying between them. The CDR3 sequence is CAWSVYSGGLYEQYF. The CDR3 DNA follows: TGTGCCTGGAGTGTATATTCCGGCGGGCTCTACGAGCAGTACTTC.

The chain recombines TRBV19 with TRBJ2-1; 12 bases map to TRBD2. CDR3 length equals 18 residues. In germline, CDR1 is LNHDA, CDR2 SQIVND (reference sequence). V lost 5 bases, J lost 0 bases, and 8 bases stayed unmatched. DNA of the CDR3: TGTGCCAGTAGTGGAACTAGCGGGAGGTCTTCCTCCTACAATGAGCAGTTCTTC. Translation: CASSGTSGRSSSYNEQFF.

This clone has a handful of counts. V usage is TRBV30 and J usage is TRBJ1-2, with D possibly TRBD1 on 5 matching bases. CDR1 GTSNPN and CDR2 SVGIG come from the germline V gene (reference sequence). The V gene lost 0 bases and the J gene lost 4 bases, with 9 bases spanning the gap. The CDR3 covers 13 residues. The CDR3 loop reads CAWSVGQVYGYTF. CDR3 DNA sequence: TGTGCCTGGAGTGTGGGGCAGGTCTATGGCTACACCTTC.

This clone was recorded a few times. The chain links TRBV6-2 or TRBV6-3 to TRBJ2-3; 7 positions match TRBD1. V dropped 0 bases and J dropped 2; count of bases not matched to a gene: 2. The germline CDR1 and CDR2 sequences are MNHEY and SVGEGT. The CDR3 contains 15 residues. The CDR3 sequence: CASSYSGQLTDTQYF. For the CDR3, the DNA is TGTGCCAGCAGTTACTCGGGACAGCTCACAGATACGCAGTATTTT.

The chain is built from TRBV5-1 and TRBJ2-3; possibly TRBD1 for D (5 bases). The V and J ends lost 3 bases and 0 bases respectively, with 14 bases between them. There are 16 residues in the CDR3. The germline V gene has CDR1 SGHRS and CDR2 YFSETQ. CDR3: CASSSRQRSSTDTQYF. The CDR3, as DNA: TGCGCCAGCAGCTCTAGACAGAGGTCGAGCACAGATACGCAGTATTTT.

CDR3 nucleotides: TGTGCCTCCTTGGAGCGGGCGCCCACTGAAGCTTTCTTT. Translated, it gives CASLERAPTEAFF. The chain links TRBV2 to TRBJ1-1; unclear D gene. Trimming removed 11 bases from V and 4 bases from J, with 17 bases in between. The CDR3 is 13 residues long. Germline loops: CDR1 SNHLY, CDR2 FYNNEI. The full variable domain, its missing parts supplied by reference TRBV2 and TRBJ1-1, is EPEVTQTPSHQVTQMGQEVILRCVPISNHLYFYWYRQILGQKVEFLVSFYNNEISEKSEIFDDQFSVERPDGSNFTLKIRSTKLEDSAMYFCASLERAPTEAFFGQGTRLTVV.

This chain joins TRBV6-1 and TRBJ1-4; TRBD1 matches at 11 bases. With V trimmed by 2 bases and J by 7 bases, 6 bases remained unmatched. This CDR3 has 16 amino acids. CDR1 is MNHNS, CDR2 SASEGT, per germline. The CDR3 spells CASSERYGTGGEKLFF. CDR3 DNA: TGTGCCAGCAGTGAACGGTACGGGACAGGGGGTGAAAAACTGTTTTTT.

The chain couples TRBV5-1 to TRBJ2-1, with 9 bases identical to TRBD1. V was clipped by 7 bases and J by 6 bases; unmatched bases: 11. CDR1 is SGHRS, CDR2 YFSETQ, per germline. This CDR3 contains 15 residues. The CDR3 sequence is CASYGGQGTFNEQFF. The CDR3 region has the DNA TGCGCCAGCTACGGGGGACAGGGCACTTTCAATGAGCAGTTCTTC. Using reference TRBV5-1 and TRBJ2-1 for the parts outside the CDR3, the full variable domain is KAGVTQTPRYLIKTRGQQVTLSCSPISGHRSVSWYQQTPGQGLQFLFEYFSETQRNKGNFPGRFSGRQFSNSRSEMNVSTLELGDSALYLCASYGGQGTFNEQFFGPGTRLTVL.